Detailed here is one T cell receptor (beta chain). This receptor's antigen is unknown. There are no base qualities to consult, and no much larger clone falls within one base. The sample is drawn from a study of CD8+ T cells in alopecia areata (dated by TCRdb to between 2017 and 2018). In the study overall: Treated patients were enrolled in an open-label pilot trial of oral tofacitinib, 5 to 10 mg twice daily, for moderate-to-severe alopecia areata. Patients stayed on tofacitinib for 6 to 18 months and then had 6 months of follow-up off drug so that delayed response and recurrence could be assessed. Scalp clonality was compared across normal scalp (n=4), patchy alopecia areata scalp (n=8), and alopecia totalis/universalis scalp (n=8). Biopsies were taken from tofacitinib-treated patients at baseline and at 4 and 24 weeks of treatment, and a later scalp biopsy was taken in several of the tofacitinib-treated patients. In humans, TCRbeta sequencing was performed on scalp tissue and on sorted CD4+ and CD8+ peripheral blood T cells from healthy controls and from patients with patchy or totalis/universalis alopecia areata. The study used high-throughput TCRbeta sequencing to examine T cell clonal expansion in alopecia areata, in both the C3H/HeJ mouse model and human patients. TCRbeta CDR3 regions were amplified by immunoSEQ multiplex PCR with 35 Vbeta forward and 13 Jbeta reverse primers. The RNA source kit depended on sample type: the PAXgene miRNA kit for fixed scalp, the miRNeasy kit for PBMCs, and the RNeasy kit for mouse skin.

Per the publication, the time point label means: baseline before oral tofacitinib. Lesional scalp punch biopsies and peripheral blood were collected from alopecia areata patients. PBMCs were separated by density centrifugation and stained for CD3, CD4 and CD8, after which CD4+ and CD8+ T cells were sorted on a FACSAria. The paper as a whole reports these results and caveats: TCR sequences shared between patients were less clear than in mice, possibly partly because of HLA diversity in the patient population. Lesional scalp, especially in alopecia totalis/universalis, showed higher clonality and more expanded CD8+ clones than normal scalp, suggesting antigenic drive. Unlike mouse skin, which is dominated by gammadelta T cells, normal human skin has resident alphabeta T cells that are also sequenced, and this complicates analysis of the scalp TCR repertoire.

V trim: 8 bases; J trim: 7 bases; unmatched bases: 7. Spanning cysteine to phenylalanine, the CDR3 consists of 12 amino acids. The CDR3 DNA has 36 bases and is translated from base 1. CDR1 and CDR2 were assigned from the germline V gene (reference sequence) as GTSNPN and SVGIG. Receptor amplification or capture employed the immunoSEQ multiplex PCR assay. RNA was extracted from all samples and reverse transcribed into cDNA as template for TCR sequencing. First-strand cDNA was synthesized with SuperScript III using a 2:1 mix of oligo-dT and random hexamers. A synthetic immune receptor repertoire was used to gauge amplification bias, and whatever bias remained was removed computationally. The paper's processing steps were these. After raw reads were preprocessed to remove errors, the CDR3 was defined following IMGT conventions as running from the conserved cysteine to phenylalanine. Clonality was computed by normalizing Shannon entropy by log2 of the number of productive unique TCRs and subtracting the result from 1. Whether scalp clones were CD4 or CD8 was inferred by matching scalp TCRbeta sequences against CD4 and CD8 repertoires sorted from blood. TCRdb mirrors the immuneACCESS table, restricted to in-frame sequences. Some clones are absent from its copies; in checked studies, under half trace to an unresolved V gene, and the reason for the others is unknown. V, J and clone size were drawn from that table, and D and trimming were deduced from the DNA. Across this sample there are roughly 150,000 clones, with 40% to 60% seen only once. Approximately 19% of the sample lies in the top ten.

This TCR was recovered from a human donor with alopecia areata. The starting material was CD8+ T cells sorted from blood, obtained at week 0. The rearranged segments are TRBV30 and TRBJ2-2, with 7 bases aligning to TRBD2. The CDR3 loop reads CAGSRGVGELFF. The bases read TGTGCCGGCAGCCGGGGGGTCGGGGAGCTGTTTTTT.